This passage covers 13 T cell receptor beta chains from one sample sequenced in a study of blood T cell repertoires in COVID-19 (dated by TCRdb to the early 2020s). Library preparation used the immunoSEQ multiplex PCR assay. The table was pulled from immuneACCESS by TCRdb, which kept in-frame rearrangements only. Such tables lose some clones; where checked, under half of the loss comes from unresolved V genes, and the rest has no known cause. The sample includes a few hundred thousand clones, with approximately 85% observed a single time. 0.85% to 1% of the sample is taken by the ten largest. The sequenced material came from peripheral blood. The source is a human donor with COVID-19, enrolled during active disease. The donor label of this sample is uncertain.

This rearrangement joins TRBV24-1 to TRBJ2-7, with D perhaps TRBD1 (5 bases). CDR3 length: 12 amino acids. In germline, CDR1 is KGHDR, CDR2 SFDVKD. V gave up 9 bases and J gave up 3 bases, with 11 bases separating them. CDR3 sequence: CATARDGYEQYF. The CDR3, as DNA: TGTGCCACCGCCAGGGATGGCTACGAGCAGTACTTC.

The chain combines TRBV4-3 with TRBJ2-3; 15 nucleotides align to TRBD2. V dropped 3 bases and J dropped 8; count of bases not matched to a gene: 9. Germline lookup yields CDR1 LGHNA and CDR2 YSLEER. The CDR3 is 17 amino acids. In DNA, the CDR3 is TGCGCCAGCAGCCAGGACAGGACTAGCGGGGGGGGAGGTACGCAGTATTTT. Residues: CASSQDRTSGGGGTQYF.

This clone was recorded once. The rearrangement links TRBV24-1 to TRBJ2-1, with D unresolved. The germline V gene encodes CDR1 KGHDR and CDR2 SFDVKD. V shed 0 bases and J shed 2 bases, with 7 bases lying between them. CDR3 length equals 15 residues. The CDR3 sequence: CATSDLTPTYNEQFF. The CDR3 coding sequence is TGTGCCACCAGTGATTTGACCCCTACCTACAATGAGCAGTTCTTC.

V and J are TRBV11-2 and TRBJ1-3, with D possibly being TRBD1 (5 bases). V lost 3 bases and J lost 0, with 12 bases in between. This CDR3 is built from 16 residues. CDR1 is SGHAT, CDR2 FQNNGV, per germline. The CDR3 DNA reads as TGTGCCAGCAGCTTCGGCAGGGCCTTCTCTGGAAACACCATATATTTT. Its protein is CASSFGRAFSGNTIYF.

The chain carries TRBV19 and TRBJ1-5, with a weak D call TRBD1 (6 bases). V lost 6 bases and J 7 bases, leaving 16 bases between the germline ends. CDR1 is LNHDA, CDR2 SQIVND, per germline (reference sequence). The CDR3 consists of 14 residues. The CDR3 sequence: CASRPSWGQQPQHF. CDR3 nucleotides: TGTGCCAGTAGACCCTCCTGGGGGCAACAGCCCCAGCATTTT. Full variable domain (remainder filled in from reference TRBV19 and TRBJ1-5): DGGITQSPKYLFRKEGQNVTLSCEQNLNHDAMYWYRQDPGQGLRLIYYSQIVNDFQKGDIAEGYSVSREKKESFPLTVTSAQKNPTAFYLCASRPSWGQQPQHFGDGTRLSIL.

The chain combines TRBV6-6 with TRBJ1-5; TRBD1 agrees at 7 bases. The V gene end was trimmed by 2 bases and the J gene end by 5 bases; junction bases not matched to a gene: 9. The CDR3 totals 16 residues. Looked up from germline, CDR1 is MNHNY and CDR2 is SVGAGI (reference sequence). The CDR3 spells CASSYKAGGQDQPQHF. The CDR3 region has the DNA TGTGCCAGCAGTTACAAGGCAGGCGGACAGGATCAGCCCCAGCATTTT.

The chain couples TRBV18 to TRBJ1-6; D is possibly TRBD1 (6 bases). V was trimmed by 5 bases and J by 7 bases, leaving 15 bases between them. The germline CDR1 and CDR2 sequences are KGHSH and LQKENI. This CDR3 is 15 amino acids long. CDR3 sequence: CASSTQGTENSPLHF. DNA of the CDR3: TGTGCCAGCTCAACGCAGGGGACGGAAAATTCACCCCTCCACTTT.

This clone has just a few counts. The chain has TRBV7-9 and TRBJ1-1, with a possible D match to TRBD1 (6 bases). CDR1 is SEHNR and CDR2 is FQNEAQ in the germline V gene (reference sequence). CDR3 size: 13 residues. With 4 bases removed from V and 10 bases from J, the gap between germline ends came to 16 bases. The DNA of the CDR3 is TGTGCCAGCAGCTCCCAAGACGGGACAAGAGCTTTCTTT. The encoded protein is CASSSQDGTRAFF.

CDR3 protein: CASKAQGLATNEKLFF. CDR3 nucleotides: TGTGCCAGCAAAGCCCAGGGCCTTGCAACTAATGAAAAACTGTTTTTT. The chain joins TRBV28 to TRBJ1-4; D possibly corresponds to TRBD1 (5 bases). Trimming stripped 7 bases from V and 0 bases from J, with 15 bases between. The CDR3 is 16 residues long. Germline assignment: CDR1 MDHEN and CDR2 SYDVKM.

This chain joins TRBV5-1 and TRBJ1-5; D is uncertain. This CDR3 is built from 15 residues. Germline assignment: CDR1 SGHRS and CDR2 YFSETQ. V lost 1 base and J lost 0, with 8 bases in between. CDR3 DNA sequence: TGCGCCAGCAGCTTGTTACCTAATAGCAATCAGCCCCAGCATTTT. Translation gives CASSLLPNSNQPQHF.

This chain joins TRBV7-3 and TRBJ2-3; 8 nucleotides match TRBD1. The CDR3 contains 16 residues. V trimming: 2 bases; J trimming: 8 bases; junction bases outside the gene matches: 12. The germline V gene encodes CDR1 SGHTA and CDR2 FQGTGA. CDR3 in amino acids: CASSLGQGLFLGTQYF. The CDR3 bases are TGTGCCAGCAGCTTAGGACAGGGCCTTTTCCTAGGTACGCAGTATTTT.

V gene TRBV3-1 (or the pseudogene TRBV3-2) combines with J gene TRBJ2-2; a weak D match, TRBD1 (5 bases). CDR1 is LGHDT, CDR2 YNNKEL, per germline (reference sequence). The V gene lost 1 base and the J gene lost 0 bases, with 9 bases spanning the gap. The CDR3 runs to 16 residues. CDR3 bases: TGTGCCAGCAGCCAAGGGACAATGACGAACACCGGGGAGCTGTTTTTT. Translating it yields CASSQGTMTNTGELFF.

The chain links TRBV27 to TRBJ1-2, with 9 bases fitting TRBD1. This CDR3 contains 14 residues. Trimming took 6 bases from V and 7 from J; bases not matched to a gene: 9. The germline V gene encodes CDR1 MNHEY and CDR2 SMNVEV (reference sequence). This CDR3 reads CASRSTGTGFGYTF. The CDR3 DNA is TGTGCCAGCAGGTCTACCGGGACAGGGTTTGGCTACACCTTC.